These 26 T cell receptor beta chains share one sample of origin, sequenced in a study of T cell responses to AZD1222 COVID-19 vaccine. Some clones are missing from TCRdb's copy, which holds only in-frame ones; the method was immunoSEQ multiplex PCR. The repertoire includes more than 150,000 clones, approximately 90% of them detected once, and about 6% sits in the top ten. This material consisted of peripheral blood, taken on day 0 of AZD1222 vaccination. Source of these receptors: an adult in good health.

The CDR3 DNA reads as TGTGCCAGCAGCTTTTTACTAGCGGGAATTTTGTTCTACGAGCAGTACTTC. This encodes CASSFLLAGILFYEQYF. The V call is TRBV7-2, the J call TRBJ2-7; 10 positions match TRBD2. Germline trimming cut 3 bases from V and 3 bases from J; bases unmatched to any gene: 11. The CDR3 consists of 17 residues. CDR1 and CDR2 from the germline V gene are SGHTA and FQGNSA. The full variable domain, completed using reference TRBV7-2 and TRBJ2-7, is GAGVSQSPSNKVTEKGKDVELRCDPISGHTALYWYRQSLGQGLEFLIYFQGNSAPDKSGLPSDRFSAERTGGSVSTLTIQRTQQEDSAVYLCASSFLLAGILFYEQYFGPGTRLTVT.

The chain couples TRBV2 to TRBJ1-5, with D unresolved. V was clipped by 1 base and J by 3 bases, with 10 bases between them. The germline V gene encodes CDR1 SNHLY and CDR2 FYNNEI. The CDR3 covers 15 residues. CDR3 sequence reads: CASSEETGTNQPQHF. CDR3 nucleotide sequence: TGTGCCAGCAGTGAAGAGACGGGTACCAATCAGCCCCAGCATTTT. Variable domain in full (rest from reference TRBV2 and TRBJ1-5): EPEVTQTPSHQVTQMGQEVILRCVPISNHLYFYWYRQILGQKVEFLVSFYNNEISEKSEIFDDQFSVERPDGSNFTLKIRSTKLEDSAMYFCASSEETGTNQPQHFGDGTRLSIL.

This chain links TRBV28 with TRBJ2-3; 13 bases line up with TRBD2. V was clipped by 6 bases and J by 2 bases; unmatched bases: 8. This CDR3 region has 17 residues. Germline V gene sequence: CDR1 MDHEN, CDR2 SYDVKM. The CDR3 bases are TGTGCCAGCAGGGGGACTAGCGGGACCGTTATCACAGATACGCAGTATTTT. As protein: CASRGTSGTVITDTQYF.

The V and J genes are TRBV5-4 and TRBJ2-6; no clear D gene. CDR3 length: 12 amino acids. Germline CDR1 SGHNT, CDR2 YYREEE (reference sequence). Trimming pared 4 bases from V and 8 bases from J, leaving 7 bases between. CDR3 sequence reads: CASSPGPNVLTF. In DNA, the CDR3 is TGTGCCAGCAGCCCCGGCCCCAACGTCCTGACTTTC.

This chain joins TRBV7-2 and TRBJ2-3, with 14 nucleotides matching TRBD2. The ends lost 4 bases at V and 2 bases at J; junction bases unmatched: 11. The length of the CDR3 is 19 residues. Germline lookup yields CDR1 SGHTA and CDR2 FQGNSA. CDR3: CASSSPGLAGDGDTDTQYF. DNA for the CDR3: TGTGCCAGCAGCTCGCCGGGACTAGCGGGAGATGGGGACACAGATACGCAGTATTTT. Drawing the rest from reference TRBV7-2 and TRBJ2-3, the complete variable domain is GAGVSQSPSNKVTEKGKDVELRCDPISGHTALYWYRQSLGQGLEFLIYFQGNSAPDKSGLPSDRFSAERTGGSVSTLTIQRTQQEDSAVYLCASSSPGLAGDGDTDTQYFGPGTRLTVL.

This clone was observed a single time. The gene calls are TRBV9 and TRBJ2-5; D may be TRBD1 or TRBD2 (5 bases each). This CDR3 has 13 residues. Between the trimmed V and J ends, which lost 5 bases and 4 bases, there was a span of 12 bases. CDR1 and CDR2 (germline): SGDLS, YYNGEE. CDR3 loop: CASRGRDPETQYF. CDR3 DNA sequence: TGTGCCAGCAGGGGACGGGACCCAGAGACCCAGTACTTC.

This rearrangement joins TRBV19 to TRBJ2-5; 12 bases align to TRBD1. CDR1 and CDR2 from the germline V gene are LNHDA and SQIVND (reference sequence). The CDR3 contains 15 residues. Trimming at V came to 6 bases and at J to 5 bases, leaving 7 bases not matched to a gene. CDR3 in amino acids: CASRGTGGRGETQYF. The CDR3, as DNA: TGTGCCAGTAGGGGGACAGGGGGCCGCGGGGAGACCCAGTACTTC.

The CDR3 spells CASSLSGVYEQYF. In DNA, the CDR3 is TGTGCCAGCAGCCTGTCTGGGGTGTACGAGCAGTACTTC. The gene calls are TRBV12-3 or TRBV12-4 and TRBJ2-7, with unresolved D. Between the trimmed V and J ends, which lost 6 bases and 4 bases, there was a span of 13 bases. The CDR3 covers 13 residues.

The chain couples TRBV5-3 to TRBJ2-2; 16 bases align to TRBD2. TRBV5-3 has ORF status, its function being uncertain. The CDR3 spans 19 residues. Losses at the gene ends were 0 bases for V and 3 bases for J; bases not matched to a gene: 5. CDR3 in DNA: TGTGCCAGAAGCTTGGGTACGGGACTAGCGGGAGGGGACACCGGGGAGCTGTTTTTT. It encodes CARSLGTGLAGGDTGELFF.

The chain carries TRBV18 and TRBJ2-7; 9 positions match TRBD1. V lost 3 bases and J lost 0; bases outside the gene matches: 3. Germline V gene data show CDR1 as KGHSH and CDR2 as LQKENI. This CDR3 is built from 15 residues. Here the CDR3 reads CASSPGTGSSYEQYF. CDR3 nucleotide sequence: TGTGCCAGCTCACCCGGGACAGGGAGCTCCTACGAGCAGTACTTC.

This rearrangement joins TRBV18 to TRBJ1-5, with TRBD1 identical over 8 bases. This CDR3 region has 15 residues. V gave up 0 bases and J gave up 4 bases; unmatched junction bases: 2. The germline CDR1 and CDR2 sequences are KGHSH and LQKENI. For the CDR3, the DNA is TGTGCCAGCTCACCACCGAACAGGGGGAATCAGCCCCAGCATTTT. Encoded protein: CASSPPNRGNQPQHF.

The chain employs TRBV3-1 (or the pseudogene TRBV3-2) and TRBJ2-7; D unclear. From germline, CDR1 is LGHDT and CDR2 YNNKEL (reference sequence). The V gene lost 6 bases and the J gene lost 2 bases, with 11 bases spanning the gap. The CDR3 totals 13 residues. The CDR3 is CASSRQGPYEQYF. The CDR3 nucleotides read TGTGCCAGCAGTCGCCAAGGACCCTACGAGCAGTACTTC.

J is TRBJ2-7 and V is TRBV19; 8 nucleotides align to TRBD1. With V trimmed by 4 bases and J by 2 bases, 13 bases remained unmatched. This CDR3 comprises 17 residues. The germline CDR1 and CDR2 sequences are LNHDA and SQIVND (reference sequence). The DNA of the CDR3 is TGTGCCAGTAGTACCCTTACCTCAACAGGGGGTCCCTACGAGCAGTACTTC. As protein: CASSTLTSTGGPYEQYF.

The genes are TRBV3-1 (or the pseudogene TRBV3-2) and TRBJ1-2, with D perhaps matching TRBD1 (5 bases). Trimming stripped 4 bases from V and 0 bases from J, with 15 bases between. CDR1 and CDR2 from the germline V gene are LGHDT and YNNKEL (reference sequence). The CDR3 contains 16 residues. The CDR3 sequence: CASSPETGLANYGYTF. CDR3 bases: TGTGCCAGCAGCCCGGAAACAGGTTTAGCTAACTATGGCTACACCTTC.

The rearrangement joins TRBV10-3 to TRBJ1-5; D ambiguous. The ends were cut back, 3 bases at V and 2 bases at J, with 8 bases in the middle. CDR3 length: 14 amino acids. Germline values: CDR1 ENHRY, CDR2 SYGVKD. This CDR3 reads CAISDGNGNQPQHF. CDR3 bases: TGTGCCATCAGTGACGGGAACGGCAATCAGCCCCAGCATTTT.

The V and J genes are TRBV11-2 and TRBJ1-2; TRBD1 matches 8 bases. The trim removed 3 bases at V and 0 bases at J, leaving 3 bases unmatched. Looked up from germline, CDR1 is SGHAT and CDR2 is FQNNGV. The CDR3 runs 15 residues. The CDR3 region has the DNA TGTGCCAGCAGCTTGCCGGGACAGGCTAACTATGGCTACACCTTC. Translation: CASSLPGQANYGYTF.

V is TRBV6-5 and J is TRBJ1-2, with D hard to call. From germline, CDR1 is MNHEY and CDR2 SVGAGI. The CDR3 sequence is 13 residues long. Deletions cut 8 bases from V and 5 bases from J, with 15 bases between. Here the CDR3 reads CASGPRPDYGYTF. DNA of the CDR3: TGTGCCAGCGGGCCGAGGCCGGATTATGGCTACACCTTC.

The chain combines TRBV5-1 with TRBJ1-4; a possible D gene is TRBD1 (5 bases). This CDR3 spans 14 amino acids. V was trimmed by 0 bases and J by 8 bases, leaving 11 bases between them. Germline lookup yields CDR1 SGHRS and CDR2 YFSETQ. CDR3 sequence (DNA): TGCGCCAGCAGCTTGGGCAGGGCCGCGGAAAAACTGTTTTTT. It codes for CASSLGRAAEKLFF.

The CDR3 nucleotides read TGTGCCAGCAGCCAAAGAGGGGGCGAGAGTGAGCAGTTCTTC. Residues: CASSQRGGESEQFF. The gene calls are TRBV3-1 (or the pseudogene TRBV3-2) and TRBJ2-1, with 7 bases that match TRBD1. In germline, CDR1 is LGHDT, CDR2 YNNKEL (reference sequence). The CDR3 runs to 14 residues. Trimming removed 2 bases from V and 9 bases from J; junction bases left unmatched: 7.

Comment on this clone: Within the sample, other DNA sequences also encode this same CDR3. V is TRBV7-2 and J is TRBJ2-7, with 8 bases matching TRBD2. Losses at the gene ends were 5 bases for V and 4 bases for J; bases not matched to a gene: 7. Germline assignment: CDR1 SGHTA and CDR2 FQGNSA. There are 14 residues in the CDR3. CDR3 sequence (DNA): TGTGCCAGCAGCCTGAGCGGGGGTTTGTACGAGCAGTACTTC. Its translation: CASSLSGGLYEQYF.

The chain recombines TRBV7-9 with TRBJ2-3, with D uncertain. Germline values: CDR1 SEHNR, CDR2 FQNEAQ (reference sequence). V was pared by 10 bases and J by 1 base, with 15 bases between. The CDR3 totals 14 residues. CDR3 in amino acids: CATPHYTGTDTQYF. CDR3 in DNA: TGTGCCACCCCGCACTACACTGGCACAGATACGCAGTATTTT.

The DNA of the CDR3 is TGTGCCAGCAGTGAAGCCGGGACAGCCACCTACGAGCAGTACTTC. Its protein is CASSEAGTATYEQYF. The gene calls are TRBV6-1 and TRBJ2-7; TRBD1 agrees at 7 bases. CDR3 length equals 15 residues. The V segment lost 0 bases and the J segment 2 bases; nucleotides outside the gene matches: 4. Germline CDR1 and CDR2: MNHNS and SASEGT.

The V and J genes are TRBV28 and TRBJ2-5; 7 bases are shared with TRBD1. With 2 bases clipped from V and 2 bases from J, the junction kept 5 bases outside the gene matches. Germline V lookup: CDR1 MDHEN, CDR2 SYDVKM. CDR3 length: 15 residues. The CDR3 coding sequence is TGTGCCAGCAGTTTAGTGGGGACAGAGCAAGAGACCCAGTACTTC. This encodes CASSLVGTEQETQYF. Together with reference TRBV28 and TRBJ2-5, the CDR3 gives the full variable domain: DVKVTQSSRYLVKRTGEKVFLECVQDMDHENMFWYRQDPGLGLRLIYFSYDVKMKEKGDIPEGYSVSREKKERFSLILESASTNQTSMYLCASSLVGTEQETQYFGPGTRLLVL.

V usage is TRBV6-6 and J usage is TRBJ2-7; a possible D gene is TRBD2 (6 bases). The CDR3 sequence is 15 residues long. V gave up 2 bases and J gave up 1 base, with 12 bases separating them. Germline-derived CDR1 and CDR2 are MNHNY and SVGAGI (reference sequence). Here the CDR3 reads CASSYGTGPSYEQYF. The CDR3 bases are TGTGCCAGCAGTTACGGGACTGGTCCTTCCTACGAGCAGTACTTC.

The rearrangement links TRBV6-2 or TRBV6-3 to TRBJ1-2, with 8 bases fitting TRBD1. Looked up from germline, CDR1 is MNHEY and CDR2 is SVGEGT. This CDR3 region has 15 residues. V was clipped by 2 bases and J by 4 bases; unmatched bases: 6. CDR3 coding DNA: TGTGCCAGCAGTTACGCCACAGGGGGAGCCTATGGCTACACCTTC. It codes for CASSYATGGAYGYTF.

CDR3 DNA: TGTGCCAGCAGTCTCGAGGCCCTACAGGGTCTTCCCCCCAAATACGAGCAGTACTTC. Protein product: CASSLEALQGLPPKYEQYF. The gene calls are TRBV27 and TRBJ2-7; possible D gene TRBD1, 6 bases. Trimming took off 5 bases at V and 4 bases at J, with 30 bases between the two ends. The CDR3 spans 19 residues. The germline V gene encodes CDR1 MNHEY and CDR2 SMNVEV (reference sequence).